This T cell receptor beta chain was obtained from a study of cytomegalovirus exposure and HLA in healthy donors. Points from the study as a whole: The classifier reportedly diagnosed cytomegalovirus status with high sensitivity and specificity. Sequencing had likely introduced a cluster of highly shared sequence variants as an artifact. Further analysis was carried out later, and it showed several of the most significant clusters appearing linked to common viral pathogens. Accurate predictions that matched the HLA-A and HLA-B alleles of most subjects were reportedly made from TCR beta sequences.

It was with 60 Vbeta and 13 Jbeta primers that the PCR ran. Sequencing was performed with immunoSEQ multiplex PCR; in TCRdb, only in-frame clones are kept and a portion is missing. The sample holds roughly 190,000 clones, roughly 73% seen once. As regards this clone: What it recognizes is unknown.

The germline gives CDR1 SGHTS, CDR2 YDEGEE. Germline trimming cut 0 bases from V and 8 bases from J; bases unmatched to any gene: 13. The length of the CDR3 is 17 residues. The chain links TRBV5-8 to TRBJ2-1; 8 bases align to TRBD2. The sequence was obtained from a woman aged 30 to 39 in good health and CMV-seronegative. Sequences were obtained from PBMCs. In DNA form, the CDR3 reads TGTGCCAGCAGCTTGGAGTTGACTAGCGCCTGGGTGGATGAGCAGTTCTTC. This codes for CASSLELTSAWVDEQFF.